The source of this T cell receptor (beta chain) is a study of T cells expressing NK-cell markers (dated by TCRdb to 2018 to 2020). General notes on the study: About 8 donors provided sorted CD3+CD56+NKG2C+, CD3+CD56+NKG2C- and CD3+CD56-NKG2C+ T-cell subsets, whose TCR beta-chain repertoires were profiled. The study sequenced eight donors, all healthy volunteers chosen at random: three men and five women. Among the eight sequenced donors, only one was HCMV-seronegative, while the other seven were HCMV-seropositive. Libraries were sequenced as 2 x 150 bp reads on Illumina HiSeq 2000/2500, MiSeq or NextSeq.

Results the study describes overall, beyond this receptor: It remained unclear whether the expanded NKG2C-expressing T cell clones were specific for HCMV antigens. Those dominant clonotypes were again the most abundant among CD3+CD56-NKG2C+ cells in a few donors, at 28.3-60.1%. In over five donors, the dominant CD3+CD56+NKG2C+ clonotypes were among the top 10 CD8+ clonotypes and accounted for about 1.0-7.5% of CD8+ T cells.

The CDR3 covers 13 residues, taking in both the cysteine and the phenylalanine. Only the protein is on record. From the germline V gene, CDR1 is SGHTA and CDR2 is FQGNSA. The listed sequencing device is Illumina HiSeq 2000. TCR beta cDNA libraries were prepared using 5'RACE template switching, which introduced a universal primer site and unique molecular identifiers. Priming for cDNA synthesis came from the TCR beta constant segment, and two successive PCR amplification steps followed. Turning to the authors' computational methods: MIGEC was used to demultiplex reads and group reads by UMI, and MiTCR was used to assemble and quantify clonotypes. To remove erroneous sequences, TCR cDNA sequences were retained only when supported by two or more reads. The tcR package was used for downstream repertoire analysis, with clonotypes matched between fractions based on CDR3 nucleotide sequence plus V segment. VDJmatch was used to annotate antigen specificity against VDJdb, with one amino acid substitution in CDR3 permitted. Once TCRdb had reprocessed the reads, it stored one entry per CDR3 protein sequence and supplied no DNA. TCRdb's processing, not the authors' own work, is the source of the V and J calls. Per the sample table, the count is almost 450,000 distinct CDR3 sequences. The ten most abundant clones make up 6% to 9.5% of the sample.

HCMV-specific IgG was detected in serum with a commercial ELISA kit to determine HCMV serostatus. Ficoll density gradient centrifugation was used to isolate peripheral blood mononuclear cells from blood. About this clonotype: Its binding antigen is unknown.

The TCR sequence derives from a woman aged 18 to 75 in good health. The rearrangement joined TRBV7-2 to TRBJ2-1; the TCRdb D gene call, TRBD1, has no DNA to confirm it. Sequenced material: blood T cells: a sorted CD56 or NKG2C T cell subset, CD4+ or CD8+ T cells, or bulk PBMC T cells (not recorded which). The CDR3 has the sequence CASSPLPGGEQFF.